This T cell receptor (beta chain) was recorded in a study of T cells expressing NK-cell markers. Study-level information: HCMV seropositivity characterized most of the eight sequenced donors, and seronegativity one.

The CDR3 extends over 17 amino acids. Germline V gives CDR1 SGHRS, CDR2 YFSETQ. What made the TCR beta cDNA was 5'RACE template switching with UMIs. With the 5' RACE reads reprocessed, TCRdb shows one record per CDR3 protein and no DNA. Its table lists roughly 160,000 distinct CDR3 sequences. What was sequenced was blood T cells: a sorted CD56 or NKG2C T cell subset, CD4+ or CD8+ T cells, or bulk PBMC T cells (not recorded which). The clonotype comes from a woman aged 18 to 75 in good health. The chain combines TRBV5-1 with TRBJ2-3; TCRdb gives TRBD2 as the D gene, but with no DNA this cannot be confirmed. CDR3 region: CASSLARGGPSTDTQYF.